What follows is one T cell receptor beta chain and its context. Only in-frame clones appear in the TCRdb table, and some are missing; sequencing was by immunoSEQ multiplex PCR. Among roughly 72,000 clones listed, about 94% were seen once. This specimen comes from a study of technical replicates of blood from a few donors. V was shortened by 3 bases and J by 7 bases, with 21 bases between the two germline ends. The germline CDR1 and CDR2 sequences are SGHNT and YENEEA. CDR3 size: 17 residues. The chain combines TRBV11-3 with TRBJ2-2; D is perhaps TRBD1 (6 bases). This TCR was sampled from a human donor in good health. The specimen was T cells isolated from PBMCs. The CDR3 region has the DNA TGTGCCAGCAGCTTGTTATCCGGGACACCCCCCCACGGGGAGCTGTTTTTT. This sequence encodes CASSLLSGTPPHGELFF.